A selection of T cell receptor beta chains follows, all from one sample in a study of identical twins. TCRdb processed the 5' RACE reads anew with MiXCR; each CDR3 protein has one entry. The sample has nearly 200,000 distinct CDR3 sequences; 15% to 20% are singletons. The same sample was also used in a study of T cells expressing NK-cell markers.

Sequencing was carried out using CD8+ T cells sorted from blood. These receptors were collected from a woman younger than 35 in good health. CDR3s include the opening cysteine and the closing phenylalanine or tryptophan. The D gene is left open where the match is weak. Only some rows state a clone size, as once, few, many or a class for expanded clones.

>TRBV12-3/TRBV12-4|TRBD2|TRBJ2-2|-
CASSFIAGAPMTGELFF
TGTGCCAGCAGTTTTATAGCGGGGGCACCTATGACCGGGGAGCTGTTTTTT
>TRBV12-3/TRBV12-4|-|TRBJ2-3|few
CASSQLSGHTDTQYF
TGTGCCAGCAGTCAGCTCAGCGGACACACAGATACGCAGTATTTT
>TRBV6-1|TRBD2|TRBJ2-3|few
CASRPGLAADTQYF
TGTGCCAGCAGGCCGGGACTAGCGGCAGATACGCAGTATTTT
>TRBV14|-|TRBJ2-1|-
CASSQEGLEQFF
TGTGCCAGCAGCCAAGAAGGACTAGAGCAGTTCTTC
>TRBV4-1|TRBD1|TRBJ2-3|few
CASSQVSGRGPNTDTQYF
TGCGCCAGCAGCCAAGTCTCAGGTAGGGGGCCAAACACAGATACGCAGTATTTT
>TRBV29-1|-|TRBJ2-2|few
CSVEDQDRVGAPGELFF
TGCAGCGTTGAAGACCAAGATAGGGTTGGGGCCCCCGGGGAGCTGTTTTTT
>TRBV5-1|TRBD2|TRBJ2-2|few
CASSFPRDYYTGELFF
TGCGCCAGCAGCTTCCCCCGGGACTACTACACCGGGGAGCTGTTTTTT
>TRBV6-1|-|TRBJ2-7|-
CASSEALTDPYEQYF
TGTGCCAGCAGTGAAGCGTTAACGGACCCCTACGAGCAGTACTTC
>TRBV12-3/TRBV12-4|-|TRBJ2-3|-
CASSLTPFSDTQYF
TGTGCCAGCAGTCTGACCCCCTTTTCAGATACGCAGTATTTT
>TRBV6-6|-|TRBJ2-3|-
CASSFDTDTQYF
TGTGCCAGCAGTTTTGACACAGATACGCAGTATTTT
>TRBV29-1|TRBD1|TRBJ1-4|few
CSVETGSEKLFF
TGCAGCGTTGAGACAGGGAGTGAAAAACTGTTTTTT
>TRBV12-3/TRBV12-4|TRBD1|TRBJ2-2|many
CASSTDRGYDGELFF
TGTGCCAGCAGTACCGACAGGGGGTATGACGGGGAGCTGTTTTTT
>TRBV9|-|TRBJ2-2|-
CASSTSANTGELFF
TGTGCCAGCAGCACCTCAGCGAACACCGGGGAGCTGTTTTTT
>TRBV5-1|TRBD1|TRBJ1-2|few
CASSPDRAYGYTF
TGCGCCAGCAGCCCCGACAGGGCCTATGGCTACACCTTC
>TRBV20-1|-|TRBJ1-2|few
CSARSRGGYTF
TGCAGTGCTAGATCCCGGGGGGGCTACACCTTC
>TRBV5-1|-|TRBJ2-7|once
CASSLAPGVSEQYF
TGCGCCAGCAGCTTGGCTCCAGGGGTGAGCGAGCAGTACTTC
>TRBV2|TRBD2|TRBJ2-1|-
CASSPGQRGLSRGEQFF
TGTGCCAGCAGTCCCGGGCAGCGGGGCCTCTCGAGGGGTGAGCAGTTCTTC
>TRBV5-1|TRBD2|TRBJ2-1|few
CASSVGLAGYDEQFF
TGCGCCAGCAGCGTGGGACTAGCGGGGTACGATGAGCAGTTCTTC